The 15 T cell receptor beta chains below were found in one sample sequenced in a study of cytomegalovirus exposure and HLA in healthy donors. Both 60 Vbeta primers and 13 Jbeta primers went into the PCR. Using immunoSEQ multiplex PCR, the repertoire was profiled, and TCRdb retains in-frame clones only, with some absent. Of 150,000 to 200,000 clones in the sample, 75% to 90% were seen once. The source material was PBMCs. All receptors derive from a boy between 2 and 10 years old in good health and CMV-seronegative.

This clone was recorded a few times. The chain employs TRBV6-6 and TRBJ2-7; D is perhaps TRBD1 (6 bases). The V gene's germline CDR1 is MNHNY and CDR2 SVGAGI (reference sequence). The CDR3 is 13 residues long. Trimming pared 5 bases from V and 1 base from J, leaving 9 bases between. CDR3 nucleotide sequence: TGTGCCAGCAGTCCAGACAGGTCCTACGAGCAGTACTTC. Its translation is CASSPDRSYEQYF.

This clone was found once. The rearrangement links TRBV14 to TRBJ2-7, with 9 bases matching TRBD2. The V segment lost 4 bases and the J segment 6 bases; nucleotides outside the gene matches: 7. Germline loops: CDR1 SGHDN, CDR2 FVKESK. The CDR3 consists of 14 residues. The CDR3 nucleotides read TGTGCCAGCAGCCTTAGCGGGAGTAGTTCCGAGCAGTACTTC. Its translation: CASSLSGSSSEQYF. Supplemented by reference TRBV14 and TRBJ2-7, the full variable domain reads EAGVTQFPSHSVIEKGQTVTLRCDPISGHDNLYWYRRVMGKEIKFLLHFVKESKQDESGMPNNRFLAERTGGTYSTLKVQPAELEDSGVYFCASSLSGSSSEQYFGPGTRLTVT.

This clone appeared once. In nucleotides, the CDR3 is TGCGCCAGCAGCCAAGTAGCCGGGATAAGCACAGATACGCAGTATTTT. Translation: CASSQVAGISTDTQYF. J is TRBJ2-3 and V is TRBV4-1, with TRBD2 as a possible D gene (5 bases). Germline loops: CDR1 MGHRA, CDR2 YSYEKL. The CDR3 loop spans 16 amino acids. Between the trimmed V and J ends, which lost 1 base and 0 bases, there was a span of 11 bases.

The count of this clone is one. J is TRBJ2-5 and V is TRBV14; TRBD1 aligns across 9 bases. The J call is uncertain, as TRBJ2-7 better fits the DNA end. Looked up from germline, CDR1 is SGHDN and CDR2 is FVKESK. The CDR3 sequence is 16 residues long. CDR3 coding DNA: TGTGCCAGCAGCCCGGGGCCGGGACAGGGCACCTACGAGCAGTACTTC. It is translated as CASSPGPGQGTYEQYF.

The V and J genes are TRBV19 and TRBJ2-6, with D perhaps matching TRBD2 (7 bases). Trimming took 10 bases from V and 0 from J, leaving 25 bases between them. From germline, CDR1 is LNHDA and CDR2 SQIVND (reference sequence). CDR3 length: 19 amino acids. CDR3 residues: CATEQHRGAVFSGANVLTF. The CDR3 DNA reads as TGTGCCACCGAACAACACCGGGGGGCCGTATTCTCTGGGGCCAACGTCCTGACTTTC.

V and J are TRBV4-1 and TRBJ2-1, with 12 bases that match TRBD2. Germline trimming cut 4 bases from V and 5 bases from J; bases unmatched to any gene: 3. CDR3 length: 15 residues. Per the germline V gene, CDR1 is MGHRA and CDR2 is YSYEKL. The CDR3 nucleotides read TGCGCCAGCAGCCCCAGGACTAGCGGGGACAATGAGCAGTTCTTC. Protein product: CASSPRTSGDNEQFF.

The chain uses TRBV30 and TRBJ2-2; the match to TRBD2 covers 9 bases. Germline CDR1 reads GTSNPN; CDR2 reads SVGIG (reference sequence). V was pared by 0 bases and J by 8 bases, with 16 bases of the junction left unmatched. The CDR3 spans 18 residues. The CDR3 reads CAWSVRIGAGGPSGELFF. The CDR3 nucleotides are TGTGCCTGGAGTGTACGGATCGGGGCGGGAGGGCCTTCGGGGGAGCTGTTTTTT.

The chain couples TRBV10-3 to TRBJ2-1; 10 bases are a match to TRBD2. The CDR3 has 15 amino acids. The ends lost 4 bases at V and 6 bases at J; junction bases unmatched: 6. Per germline, CDR1 ENHRY and CDR2 SYGVKD. The CDR3 sequence is CAISGGLAGVNEQFF. In DNA form, the CDR3 reads TGTGCCATCAGTGGTGGCCTAGCGGGGGTCAATGAGCAGTTCTTC.

About this clone itself: The sample carries other DNA sequences with the same CDR3. V gene TRBV6-1 combines with J gene TRBJ1-2; a weak D match, TRBD1 (6 bases). The germline V gene has CDR1 MNHNS and CDR2 SASEGT. V lost 5 bases and J 2 bases, leaving 9 bases between the germline ends. This CDR3 is 13 amino acids long. The CDR3 sequence: CASSPGQNYGYTF. CDR3 coding DNA: TGTGCCAGCAGTCCAGGACAGAACTATGGCTACACCTTC.

This rearrangement joins TRBV27 to TRBJ2-2; no reliable D call. Deletions cut 3 bases from V and 8 bases from J, with 4 bases between. Germline V gene data show CDR1 as MNHEY and CDR2 as SMNVEV (reference sequence). There are 11 residues in the CDR3. The DNA of the CDR3 is TGTGCCAGCAGTTTTAGAGGGGAGCTGTTTTTT. This gives the protein CASSFRGELFF.

This chain joins TRBV5-4 and TRBJ2-7, with 8 bases fitting TRBD2. The V and J ends lost 3 bases and 4 bases, in that order; junction bases with no gene match: 9. Per the germline V gene, CDR1 is SGHNT and CDR2 is YYREEE (reference sequence). This CDR3 spans 15 amino acids. The CDR3 DNA reads TGTGCCAGCAGCTCCGGGACTAGACCTCAATACGAGCAGTACTTC. Translating it yields CASSSGTRPQYEQYF. Supplemented by reference TRBV5-4 and TRBJ2-7, the full variable domain reads ETGVTQSPTHLIKTRGQQVTLRCSSQSGHNTVSWYQQALGQGPQFIFQYYREEENGRGNFPPRFSGLQFPNYSSELNVNALELDDSALYLCASSSGTRPQYEQYFGPGTRLTVT.

CDR3: CASTLRQGNQPQHF. In DNA form, the CDR3 reads TGTGCCAGTACTCTTAGACAGGGGAATCAGCCCCAGCATTTT. This chain links TRBV19 with TRBJ1-5, with 8 positions matching TRBD1. The trim removed 7 bases at V and 4 bases at J, leaving 6 bases unmatched. Germline V lookup: CDR1 LNHDA, CDR2 SQIVND (reference sequence). The CDR3 runs 14 residues.

The V and J genes are TRBV10-3 and TRBJ1-1; D is possibly TRBD1 (5 bases). V lost 4 bases, J lost 0 bases, and 12 bases lay in between. CDR1 is ENHRY and CDR2 is SYGVKD in the germline V gene. CDR3 length equals 15 residues. This CDR3 is CAISATEVMNTEAFF. The CDR3 DNA sequence: TGTGCCATCAGTGCGACAGAAGTCATGAACACTGAAGCTTTCTTT.

CDR3 sequence (DNA): TGTGCCAGCAGCTTAGGTAGCGGGGGGCAAAAAGATACGCAGTATTTT. It is translated as CASSLGSGGQKDTQYF. The J gene is TRBJ2-3, the V gene TRBV5-6; 10 bases fit TRBD2. The junction had 8 bases not matched to a gene; V was cut back by 2 bases and J by 5 bases. This CDR3 is 16 amino acids long. Germline assignment: CDR1 SGHDT and CDR2 YYEEEE.

The gene calls are TRBV7-9 and TRBJ2-5; 9 bases map to TRBD1. Trimming at V came to 7 bases and at J to 3 bases, leaving 3 bases not matched to a gene. This CDR3 is 13 amino acids long. CDR1 and CDR2 (germline): SEHNR, FQNEAQ (reference sequence). CDR3 sequence reads: CASTTGGKETQYF. The CDR3 DNA reads TGTGCCAGCACGACAGGGGGTAAAGAGACCCAGTACTTC.